This passage covers 10 T cell receptor beta chains from one sample sequenced in a study of CD8 T cells in ankylosing spondylitis. TCRdb recomputed calls from the 5' RACE reads with MiXCR, one row per CDR3 protein. This sample has 450,000 to 550,000 distinct CDR3 sequences, with under 5.5% found just once. General study findings and limits: Apparently characteristic of ankylosing spondylitis blood was a TCR beta motif (eight highly homologous variants).

The antigens these receptors bind are not known. Material for sequencing was blood, either unsorted or a sorted T cell fraction (not recorded which). These receptors all come from a male donor with ankylosing spondylitis.

The table lists this clonotype with many counts. The CDR3 is CASSFSPGQNSNQPQHF. Written as DNA, the CDR3 is TGTGCCAGCAGCTTTTCCCCGGGACAGAATAGCAATCAGCCCCAGCATTTT. The V gene is TRBV7-2, the J gene TRBJ1-5; 7 bases agree with TRBD1. Per germline, CDR1 SGHTA and CDR2 FQGNSA. This CDR3 has 17 amino acids. J lost 0 bases, V lost 3 bases, and 8 bases had no gene match.

This clonotype came up many times. The chain joins TRBV5-6 to TRBJ1-2; a possible D gene is TRBD1 (6 bases). The V end was cut by 5 bases, the J end by 0 bases, with 20 bases between. Germline V CDR1 and CDR2: SGHDT, YYEEEE. CDR3 length: 17 amino acids. CDR3 loop: CASRTRTAPLANYGYTF. CDR3 bases: TGTGCCAGCAGGACCCGGACAGCACCCCTAGCTAACTATGGCTACACCTTC.

This clonotype was picked up a small number of times. The chain couples TRBV6-1 to TRBJ2-5; D possibly corresponds to TRBD1 (6 bases). The CDR3 loop spans 13 amino acids. V was trimmed by 9 bases and J by 7 bases, leaving 18 bases between them. Germline CDR1 MNHNS, CDR2 SASEGT. The CDR3 region is CASSAPQTGTQYF. As DNA, the CDR3 is TGTGCCAGTTCAGCCCCACAGACAGGGACCCAGTACTTC.

This clonotype was seen only a few times. V is TRBV5-1 and J is TRBJ2-1; 12 bases are a match to TRBD2. The trim removed 4 bases at V and 0 bases at J, leaving 8 bases unmatched. Germline V gives CDR1 SGHRS, CDR2 YFSETQ. The CDR3 runs to 18 residues. CDR3 sequence reads: CASSRGTSGLSSYNEQFF. CDR3 DNA sequence: TGCGCCAGCAGCCGTGGGACTAGCGGGCTGAGCTCCTACAATGAGCAGTTCTTC.

In this sample, this clonotype turned up many times. The rearrangement joins TRBV20-1 to TRBJ1-1; TRBD1 might be the D (6 bases). The CDR3 is 11 residues long. Germline-derived CDR1 and CDR2 are DFQATT and SNEGSKA (reference sequence). Trimming pared 6 bases from V and 5 bases from J, leaving 10 bases between. In DNA, the CDR3 is TGCAGTGCCCACGACAGGACTGAAGCTTTCTTT. Amino acid sequence: CSAHDRTEAFF.

This clonotype was picked up many times. CDR3 amino acids: CASRRGLPANEQFF. CDR3 bases: TGTGCCAGCAGAAGGGGGCTTCCGGCCAATGAGCAGTTCTTC. The chain is built from TRBV11-2 and TRBJ2-1, with TRBD1 matching over 7 bases. V lost 6 bases to trimming and J lost 6 bases; unmatched junction nucleotides: 8. From germline, CDR1 is SGHAT and CDR2 FQNNGV. The CDR3 runs 14 residues.

This clonotype has only a few counts. The rearrangement joins TRBV27 to TRBJ2-3, with 12 bases lining up with TRBD2. The J segment lost 4 bases and the V segment lost 10 bases, leaving 9 bases of the junction unmatched. The CDR3 is 15 residues long. Germline V CDR1 and CDR2: MNHEY, SMNVEV (reference sequence). Here the CDR3 reads CATGRLAGGADTQYF. CDR3 coding DNA: TGTGCCACGGGCCGTCTAGCGGGAGGGGCAGATACGCAGTATTTT.

This clonotype was counted ten times or more. The chain is built from TRBV20-1 and TRBJ2-7; 10 nucleotides agree with TRBD1. The CDR3 loop spans 13 amino acids. Germline V lookup: CDR1 DFQATT, CDR2 SNEGSKA (reference sequence). The CDR3 sequence is CNASQTGGNEQYF. The CDR3 coding sequence is TGCAACGCCTCTCAGACAGGGGGCAACGAGCAGTACTTC.

This clonotype was found many times. The genes are TRBV5-1 and TRBJ1-1; D is undetermined. V was clipped by 0 bases and J by 3 bases, with 6 bases between them. The germline V gene has CDR1 SGHRS and CDR2 YFSETQ. The CDR3 runs to 13 residues. The CDR3 sequence: CASSLGQDTEAFF. The CDR3 DNA sequence: TGCGCCAGCAGCTTGGGGCAGGACACTGAAGCTTTCTTT.

In its sample, this clonotype was seen many times. V and J are TRBV5-5 and TRBJ1-1, with D possibly being TRBD1 (5 bases). This CDR3 is built from 15 residues. CDR1 is SGHKS and CDR2 is YYEKEE in the germline V gene (reference sequence). Trimming pared 1 base from V and 0 bases from J, leaving 10 bases between. The CDR3 sequence is CASSLRQPMNTEAFF. In DNA, the CDR3 is TGTGCCAGCAGCTTGCGACAGCCCATGAACACTGAAGCTTTCTTT.